This is a list of T cell receptor beta chains from one sample in a study of T cells in Graves' hyperthyroidism and ophthalmopathy. TCRdb processed the multiplex PCR reads anew with MiXCR; each CDR3 protein has one entry. The sample gives 300,000 to 450,000 distinct CDR3 sequences, about a sixth of which show up once; more than 30% is in the top ten. Sequenced: blood. The receptors stem from a woman aged 30 to 39 with Graves' hyperthyroidism that later progressed to Graves' ophthalmopathy. Each CDR3 is given with its conserved first and last residue.

CASSVTYYDEQYF,TRBJ2-7,TRBV5-5
CASSLDRGYQETQYF,TRBJ2-5,TRBV5-4
CASSMFFGSQQGQPQHF,TRBJ1-5,TRBV19
CSARGLREEITGELFF,TRBJ2-2,TRBV20-1
CASSEDLRGHSASNQPQHF,TRBJ1-5,TRBV2
CASSPLGALGNEQFF,TRBJ2-1,TRBV7-2
CASSSGGDFSYGQYF,TRBJ2-7,TRBV7-8
CASSLSGASLEAFF,TRBJ1-1,TRBV5-1
CAISPGQGARDTQYF,TRBJ2-3,TRBV10-3
CASSQEGHHGYTF,TRBJ1-2,TRBV4-1
CASSLLGAPQETQYF,TRBJ2-5,TRBV5-1
CASSFRQGEFDNSPLHF,TRBJ1-6,TRBV6-9
CASSNETSLDTQYF,TRBJ2-3,TRBV12-3/TRBV12-4
CASTLTRQLYGYTF,TRBJ1-2,TRBV6-1
CASSSRQGIVSDTQYF,TRBJ2-3,TRBV27
CASSIWGPVQPQHF,TRBJ1-5,TRBV19
CSAISGEQYF,TRBJ2-7,TRBV20-1
CASSFLQGTEAFF,TRBJ1-1,TRBV7-2
CSARGDGRVRETQYF,TRBJ2-5,TRBV20-1
CSARSGRELDTQYF,TRBJ2-3,TRBV20-1
CSATVTSERNEQYF,TRBJ2-7,TRBV20-1
CASSPGGRVSYEQYF,TRBJ2-7,TRBV7-9
CASSSPRRGAGNYEQYF,TRBJ2-7,TRBV11-2
CASHGQGDEKLFF,TRBJ1-4,TRBV2
CASSIDVQPQHF,TRBJ1-5,TRBV19
CASSSPGQLNTGELFF,TRBJ2-2,TRBV2
CASSPGTGRNEAFF,TRBJ1-1,TRBV5-1
CASSSTAEEAFF,TRBJ1-1,TRBV28
CSAEEGHTGELFF,TRBJ2-2,TRBV29-1
CASPGPLNTEAFF,TRBJ1-1,TRBV6-1
CASSEASSFLSEAFF,TRBJ1-1,TRBV6-1
CASIPGRLNTEAFF,TRBJ1-1,TRBV6-2/TRBV6-3
CSVESRDNSYEQYF,TRBJ2-7,TRBV29-1
CPRDRGRETQYF,TRBJ2-5,TRBV20-1
CSASSLWETEETQYF,TRBJ2-5,TRBV20-1
CSVEDFPETQYF,TRBJ2-5,TRBV29-1
CASSPSRSSYEQYF,TRBJ2-7,TRBV12-3/TRBV12-4
CASSPPGQGADEQYF,TRBJ2-7,TRBV19
CASSQDPDSFNEQFF,TRBJ2-1,TRBV3-1
CSVEEPRGGRVETQYF,TRBJ2-5,TRBV29-1
CASSLATHYEQYF,TRBJ2-7,TRBV27